The 3 T cell receptor beta chains in this list originate from one sample, sequenced in a study of technical replicates of blood from a few donors. This table comes from immunoSEQ multiplex PCR, and its TCRdb copy is limited to in-frame clones, with some not included. The repertoire holds fewer than 85,000 clones, about 95% seen once, with approximately 0.25% in the top ten. The sequenced material came from T cells isolated from PBMCs. All receptors come from a human donor in good health.

This clone was seen just once. The V and J genes are TRBV5-6 and TRBJ2-5, with D perhaps TRBD2 (5 bases). V was cut by 0 bases and J by 4 bases, with 10 bases left in between. CDR1 is SGHDT, CDR2 YYEEEE, per germline. This CDR3 spans 14 amino acids. The CDR3 nucleotides are TGTGCCAGCAGCTTGGTTAGCGTAGGAGAGACCCAGTACTTC. Its protein is CASSLVSVGETQYF. Using reference TRBV5-6 and TRBJ2-5 for the parts outside the CDR3, the full variable domain is DAGVTQSPTHLIKTRGQQVTLRCSPKSGHDTVSWYQQALGQGPQFIFQYYEEEERQRGNFPDRFSGHQFPNYSSELNVNALLLGDSALYLCASSLVSVGETQYFGPGTRLLVL.

The rearrangement joins TRBV4-2 to TRBJ1-1; perhaps TRBD1 as D (5 bases). Trimming stripped 1 base from V and 1 base from J, with 10 bases between. Germline CDR1 is LGHNA and CDR2 is YNFKEQ. This CDR3 spans 15 amino acids. DNA of the CDR3: TGTGCCAGCAGCCAAGTGGGGGGGGAGAACACTGAAGCTTTCTTT. Its protein is CASSQVGGENTEAFF.

The rearrangement uses TRBV10-3 and TRBJ2-7; TRBD2 aligns across 9 bases. The CDR3 contains 13 residues. CDR1 is ENHRY and CDR2 is SYGVKD in the germline V gene. V trimming: 6 bases; J trimming: 2 bases; junction bases outside the gene matches: 2. CDR3 protein: CAISPSGTYEQYF. The CDR3 DNA sequence: TGTGCCATCAGCCCTAGCGGGACCTACGAGCAGTACTTC.